The clone carrying this TCR beta chain has only one observation. The antigen remains unidentified. Sequenced by immunoSEQ multiplex PCR; TCRdb stores in-frame clones only, minus some. The sample lists more than 50,000 clones, roughly 84% occurring once. The CDR3 consists of 14 residues. From germline, CDR1 is SGHTA and CDR2 FQGNSA. V gave up 1 base and J gave up 5 bases, with 8 bases separating them. Blood samples were obtained at baseline, cycle 4 day 1, and cycle 7 day 1. The sample belongs to a study of OX40 agonist ivuxolimab in advanced cancers. Study outcomes and limitations: The mean number of expanded clones was higher in CD8+ T cells than in CD4+. Doses of 0.1 to 3.0 mg/kg were accompanied by clonal expansion of CD4+ and CD8+ blood T cells by week 6.

V usage is TRBV7-2 and J usage is TRBJ1-4, with D unclear. This material consisted of CD4+ or CD8+ T cells sorted from blood, taken in a trial of the OX40 agonist ivuxolimab. This receptor was identified in an adult with an advanced solid tumor such as melanoma, head and neck, liver or kidney cancer. Here the CDR3 reads CASSLVRYNEKLFF. In nucleotides, the CDR3 is TGTGCCAGCAGCTTAGTGCGGTACAATGAAAAACTGTTTTTT.